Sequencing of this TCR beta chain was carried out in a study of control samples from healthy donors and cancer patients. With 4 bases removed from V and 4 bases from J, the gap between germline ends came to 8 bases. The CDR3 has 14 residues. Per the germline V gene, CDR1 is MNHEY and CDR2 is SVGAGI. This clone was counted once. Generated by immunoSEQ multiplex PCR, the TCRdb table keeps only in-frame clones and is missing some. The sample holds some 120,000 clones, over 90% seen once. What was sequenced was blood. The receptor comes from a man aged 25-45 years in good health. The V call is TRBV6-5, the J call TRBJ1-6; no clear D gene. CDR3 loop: CASSLALYNSPLHF. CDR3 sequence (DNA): TGTGCCAGCAGTTTGGCGCTTTATAATTCACCCCTCCACTTT.